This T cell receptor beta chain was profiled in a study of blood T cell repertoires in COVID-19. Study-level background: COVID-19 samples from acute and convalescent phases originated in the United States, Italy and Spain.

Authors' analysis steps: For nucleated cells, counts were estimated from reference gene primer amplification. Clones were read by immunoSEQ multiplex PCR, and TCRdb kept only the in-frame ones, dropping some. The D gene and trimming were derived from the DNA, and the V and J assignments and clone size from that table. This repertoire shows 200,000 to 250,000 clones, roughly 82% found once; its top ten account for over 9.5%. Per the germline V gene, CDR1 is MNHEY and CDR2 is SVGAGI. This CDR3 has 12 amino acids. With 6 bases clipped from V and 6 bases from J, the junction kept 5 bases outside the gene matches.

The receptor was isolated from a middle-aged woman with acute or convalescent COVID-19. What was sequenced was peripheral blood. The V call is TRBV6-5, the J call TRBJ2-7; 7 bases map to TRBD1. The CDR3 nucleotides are TGTGCCAGCAGCAGGGCAGGGGGCGAGCAGTACTTC. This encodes CASSRAGGEQYF.